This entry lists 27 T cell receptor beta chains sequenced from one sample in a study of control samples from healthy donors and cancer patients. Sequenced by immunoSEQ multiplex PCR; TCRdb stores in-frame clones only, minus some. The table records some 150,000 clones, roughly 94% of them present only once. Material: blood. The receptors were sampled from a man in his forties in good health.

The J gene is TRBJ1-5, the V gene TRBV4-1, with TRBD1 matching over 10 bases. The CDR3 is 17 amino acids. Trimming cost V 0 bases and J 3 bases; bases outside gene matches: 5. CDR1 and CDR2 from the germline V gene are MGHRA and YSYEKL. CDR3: CASSQDLTGGSNQPQHF. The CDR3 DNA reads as TGCGCCAGCAGCCAAGATCTGACAGGGGGCTCCAATCAGCCCCAGCATTTT.

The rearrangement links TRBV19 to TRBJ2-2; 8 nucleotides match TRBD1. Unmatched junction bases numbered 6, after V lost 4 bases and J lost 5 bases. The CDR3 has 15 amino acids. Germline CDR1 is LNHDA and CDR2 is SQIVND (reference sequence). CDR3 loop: CASSRGTGGTGELFF. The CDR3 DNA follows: TGTGCCAGTAGTAGGGGCACAGGGGGAACCGGGGAGCTGTTTTTT.

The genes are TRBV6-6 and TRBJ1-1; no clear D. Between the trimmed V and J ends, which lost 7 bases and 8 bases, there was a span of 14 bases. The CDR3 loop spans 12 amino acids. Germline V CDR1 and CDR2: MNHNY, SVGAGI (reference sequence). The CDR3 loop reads CASTQNRQEAFF. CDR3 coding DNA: TGTGCCAGCACCCAGAACCGCCAGGAAGCTTTCTTT.

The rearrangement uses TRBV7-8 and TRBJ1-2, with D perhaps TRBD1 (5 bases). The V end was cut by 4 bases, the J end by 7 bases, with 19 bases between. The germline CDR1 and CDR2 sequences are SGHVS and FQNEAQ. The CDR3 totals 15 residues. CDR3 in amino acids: CASSYSMQGRGGYTF. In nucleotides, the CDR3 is TGTGCCAGCAGCTACAGTATGCAGGGCCGAGGTGGCTACACCTTC.

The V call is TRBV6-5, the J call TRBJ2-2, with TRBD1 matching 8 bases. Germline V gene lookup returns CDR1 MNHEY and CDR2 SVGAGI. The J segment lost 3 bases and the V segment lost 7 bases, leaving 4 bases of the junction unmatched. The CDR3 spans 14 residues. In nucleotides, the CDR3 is TGTGCCAGCACCGGACAGGGACACACCGGGGAGCTGTTTTTT. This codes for CASTGQGHTGELFF.

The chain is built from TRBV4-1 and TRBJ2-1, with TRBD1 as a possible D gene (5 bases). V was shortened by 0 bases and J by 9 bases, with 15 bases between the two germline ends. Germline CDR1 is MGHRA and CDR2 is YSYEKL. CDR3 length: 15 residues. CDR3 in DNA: TGCGCCAGCAGCCAAGAGTCCGGCAGGGCAACTGAGCAGTTCTTC. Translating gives CASSQESGRATEQFF.

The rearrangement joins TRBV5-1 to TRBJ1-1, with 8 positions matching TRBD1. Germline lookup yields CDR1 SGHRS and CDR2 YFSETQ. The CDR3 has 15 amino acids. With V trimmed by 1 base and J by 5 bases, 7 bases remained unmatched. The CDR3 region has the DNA TGCGCCAGCAGCTTGTCGTCAACAGGGGGGACTGAAGCTTTCTTT. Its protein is CASSLSSTGGTEAFF. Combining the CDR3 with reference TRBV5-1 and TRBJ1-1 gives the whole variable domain KAGVTQTPRYLIKTRGQQVTLSCSPISGHRSVSWYQQTPGQGLQFLFEYFSETQRNKGNFPGRFSGRQFSNSRSEMNVSTLELGDSALYLCASSLSSTGGTEAFFGQGTRLTVV.

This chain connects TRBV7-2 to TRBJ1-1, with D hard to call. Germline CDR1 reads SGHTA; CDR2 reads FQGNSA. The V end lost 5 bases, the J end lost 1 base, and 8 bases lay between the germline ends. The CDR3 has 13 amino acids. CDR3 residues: CASSQSGNTEAFF. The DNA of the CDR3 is TGTGCCAGCAGCCAAAGCGGGAACACTGAAGCTTTCTTT. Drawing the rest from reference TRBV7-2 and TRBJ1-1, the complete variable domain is GAGVSQSPSNKVTEKGKDVELRCDPISGHTALYWYRQSLGQGLEFLIYFQGNSAPDKSGLPSDRFSAERTGGSVSTLTIQRTQQEDSAVYLCASSQSGNTEAFFGQGTRLTVV.

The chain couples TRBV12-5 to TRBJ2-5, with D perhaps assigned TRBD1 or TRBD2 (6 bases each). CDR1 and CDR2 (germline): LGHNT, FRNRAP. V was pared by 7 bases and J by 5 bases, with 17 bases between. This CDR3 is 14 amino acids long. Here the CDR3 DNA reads TGTGCTAGTGCCAGAAAAGGGGGGAGCGAGACCCAGTACTTC. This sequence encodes CASARKGGSETQYF.

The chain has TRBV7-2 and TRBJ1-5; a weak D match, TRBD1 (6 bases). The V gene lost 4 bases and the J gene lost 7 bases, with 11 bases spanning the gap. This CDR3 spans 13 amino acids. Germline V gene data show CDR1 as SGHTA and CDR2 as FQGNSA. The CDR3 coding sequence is TGTGCCAGCAGCTCTGGGGGCCACCAGCCCCAGCATTTT. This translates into CASSSGGHQPQHF.

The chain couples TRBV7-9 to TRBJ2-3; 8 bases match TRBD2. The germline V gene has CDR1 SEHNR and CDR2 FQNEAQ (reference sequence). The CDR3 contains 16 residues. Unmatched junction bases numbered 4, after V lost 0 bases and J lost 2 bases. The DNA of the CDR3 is TGTGCCAGCAGCTTAGCGAGCGGGGGCGACACAGATACGCAGTATTTT. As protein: CASSLASGGDTDTQYF.

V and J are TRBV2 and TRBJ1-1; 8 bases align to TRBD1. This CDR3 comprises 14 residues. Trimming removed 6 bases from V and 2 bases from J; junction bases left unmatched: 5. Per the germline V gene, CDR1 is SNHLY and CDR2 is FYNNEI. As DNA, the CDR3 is TGTGCCAGCAGCGAGACAGGGGAAAACACTGAAGCTTTCTTT. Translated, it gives CASSETGENTEAFF.

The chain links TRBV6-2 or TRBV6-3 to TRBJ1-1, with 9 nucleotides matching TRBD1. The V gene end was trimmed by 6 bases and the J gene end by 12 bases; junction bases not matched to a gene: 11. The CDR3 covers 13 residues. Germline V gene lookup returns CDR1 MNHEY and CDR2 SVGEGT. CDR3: CASSQGGQGGSFF. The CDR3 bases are TGTGCCAGCAGCCAAGGGGGACAGGGAGGATCTTTCTTT.

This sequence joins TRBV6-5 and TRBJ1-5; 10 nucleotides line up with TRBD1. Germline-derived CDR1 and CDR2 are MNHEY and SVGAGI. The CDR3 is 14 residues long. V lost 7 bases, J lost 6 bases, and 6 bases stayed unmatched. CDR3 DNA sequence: TGTGCCAGCACCCGGGACAGGGGAGGTCAGCCCCAGCATTTT. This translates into CASTRDRGGQPQHF.

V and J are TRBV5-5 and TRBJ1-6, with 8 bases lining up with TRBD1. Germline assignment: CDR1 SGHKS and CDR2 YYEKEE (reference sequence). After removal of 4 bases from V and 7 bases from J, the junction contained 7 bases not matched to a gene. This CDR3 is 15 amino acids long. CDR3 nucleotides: TGTGCCAGCAGCCCTTCGACAGGGGAGAATTCACCCCTCCACTTT. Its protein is CASSPSTGENSPLHF. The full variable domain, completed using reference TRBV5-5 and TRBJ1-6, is DAGVTQSPTHLIKTRGQQVTLRCSPISGHKSVSWYQQVLGQGPQFIFQYYEKEERGRGNFPDRFSARQFPNYSSELNVNALLLGDSALYLCASSPSTGENSPLHFGNGTRLTVT.

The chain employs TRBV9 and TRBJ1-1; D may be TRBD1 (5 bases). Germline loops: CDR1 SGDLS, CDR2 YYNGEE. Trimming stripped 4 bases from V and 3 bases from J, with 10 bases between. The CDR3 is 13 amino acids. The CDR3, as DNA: TGTGCCAGCAGCCCCCGGGACGACACTGAAGCTTTCTTT. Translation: CASSPRDDTEAFF.

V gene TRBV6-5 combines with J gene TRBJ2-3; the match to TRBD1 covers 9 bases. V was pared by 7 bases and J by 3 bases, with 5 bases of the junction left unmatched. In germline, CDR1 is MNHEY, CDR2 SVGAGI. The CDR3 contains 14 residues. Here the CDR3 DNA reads TGTGCCAGCACTCCGGGACAGGGTACAGATACGCAGTATTTT. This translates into CASTPGQGTDTQYF.

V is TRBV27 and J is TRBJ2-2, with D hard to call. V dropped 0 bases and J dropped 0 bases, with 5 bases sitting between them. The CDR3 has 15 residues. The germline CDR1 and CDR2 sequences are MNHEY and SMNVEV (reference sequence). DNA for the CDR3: TGTGCCAGCAGTTTATCGATAGCGAACACCGGGGAGCTGTTTTTT. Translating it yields CASSLSIANTGELFF.

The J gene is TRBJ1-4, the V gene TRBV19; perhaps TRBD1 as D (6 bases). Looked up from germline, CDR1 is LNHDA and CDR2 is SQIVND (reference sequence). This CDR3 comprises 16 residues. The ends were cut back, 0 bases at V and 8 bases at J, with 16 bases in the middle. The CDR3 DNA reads TGTGCCAGTAGTATAGATCGTCCAGGGGAGAGAGAAAAACTGTTTTTT. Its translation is CASSIDRPGEREKLFF.

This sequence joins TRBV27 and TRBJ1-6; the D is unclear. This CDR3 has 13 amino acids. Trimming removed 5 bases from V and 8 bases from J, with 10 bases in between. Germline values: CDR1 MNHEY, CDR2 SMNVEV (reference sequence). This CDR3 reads CASSPGPDSPLHF. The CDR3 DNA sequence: TGTGCCAGCAGTCCCGGACCTGATTCACCCCTCCACTTT.

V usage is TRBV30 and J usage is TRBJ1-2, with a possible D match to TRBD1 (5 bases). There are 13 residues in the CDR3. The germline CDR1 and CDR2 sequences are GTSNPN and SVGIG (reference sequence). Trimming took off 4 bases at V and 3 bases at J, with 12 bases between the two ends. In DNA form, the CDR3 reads TGTGCCTGGATTAAGGGGTGGGACTATGGCTACACCTTC. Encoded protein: CAWIKGWDYGYTF.

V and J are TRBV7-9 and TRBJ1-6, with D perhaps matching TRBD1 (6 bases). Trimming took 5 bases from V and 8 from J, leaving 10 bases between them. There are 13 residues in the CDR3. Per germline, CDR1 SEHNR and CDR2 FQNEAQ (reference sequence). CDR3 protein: CASSENRDSPLHF. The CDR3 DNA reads TGTGCCAGCAGCGAAAACAGGGATTCACCCCTCCACTTT.

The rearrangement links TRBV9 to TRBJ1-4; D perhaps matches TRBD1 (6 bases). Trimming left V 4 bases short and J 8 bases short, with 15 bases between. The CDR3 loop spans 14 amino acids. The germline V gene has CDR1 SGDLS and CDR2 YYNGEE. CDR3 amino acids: CASSTPGAREKLFF. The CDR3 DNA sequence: TGTGCCAGCAGCACCCCGGGGGCGCGCGAAAAACTGTTTTTT. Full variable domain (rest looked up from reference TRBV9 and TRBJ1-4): DSGVTQTPKHLITATGQRVTLRCSPRSGDLSVYWYQQSLDQGLQFLIQYYNGEERAKGNILERFSAQQFPDLHSELNLSSLELGDSALYFCASSTPGAREKLFFGSGTQLSVL.

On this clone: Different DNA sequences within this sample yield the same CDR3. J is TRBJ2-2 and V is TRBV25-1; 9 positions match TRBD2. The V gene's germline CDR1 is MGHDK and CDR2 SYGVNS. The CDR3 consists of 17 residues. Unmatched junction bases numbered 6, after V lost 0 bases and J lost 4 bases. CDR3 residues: CASSEYGGRGGTGELFF. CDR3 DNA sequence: TGTGCCAGCAGTGAATATGGGGGGCGGGGGGGCACCGGGGAGCTGTTTTTT.

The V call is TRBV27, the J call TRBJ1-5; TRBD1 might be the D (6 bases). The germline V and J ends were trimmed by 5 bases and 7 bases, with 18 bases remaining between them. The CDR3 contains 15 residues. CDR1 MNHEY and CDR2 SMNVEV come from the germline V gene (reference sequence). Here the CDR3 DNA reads TGTGCCAGCAGTCAGGACAGTGGTGGTTCGCAGCCCCAGCATTTT. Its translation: CASSQDSGGSQPQHF.

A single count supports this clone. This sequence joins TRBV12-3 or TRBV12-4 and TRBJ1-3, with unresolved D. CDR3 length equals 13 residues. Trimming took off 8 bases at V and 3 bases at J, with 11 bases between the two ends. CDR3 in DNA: TGTGCCAGCCCCCTATTGGGTGGAAACACCATATATTTT. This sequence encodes CASPLLGGNTIYF.

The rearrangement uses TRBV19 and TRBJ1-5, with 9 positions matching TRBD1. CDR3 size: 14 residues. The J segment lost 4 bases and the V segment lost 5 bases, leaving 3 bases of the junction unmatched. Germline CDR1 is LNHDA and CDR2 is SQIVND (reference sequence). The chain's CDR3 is CASSGTGKNQPQHF. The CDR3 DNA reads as TGTGCCAGTAGTGGGACAGGGAAAAATCAGCCCCAGCATTTT.